Below are 19 T cell receptor beta chains sequenced from a single sample in a study of breast tumors, draining lymph nodes, adjacent tissues. TCRdb analysed the multiplex PCR reads with MiXCR anew, one entry per CDR3 protein. This table holds nearly 200,000 distinct CDR3 sequences, around a third found once. Samples came from axillary lymph nodes draining the breast cancer. Sequencing was carried out using axillary lymph node tissue. The receptors shown here come from a female donor with breast cancer. Some clones in this sample may be carry-over from other donors' samples.

The chain couples TRBV30 to TRBJ2-7; D remains unclear. V lost 3 bases to trimming and J lost 4 bases, with 10 bases between them. This CDR3 is built from 12 residues. CDR1 is GTSNPN and CDR2 is SVGIG in the germline V gene (reference sequence). The CDR3 sequence is CAWRRDGYEQYF. As DNA, the CDR3 is TGTGCCTGGAGACGAGACGGATACGAGCAGTACTTC.

This clonotype was counted many times. J is TRBJ2-1 and V is TRBV12-3 or TRBV12-4, with 9 bases lining up with TRBD1. The CDR3 length is 16 residues. V was clipped by 5 bases and J by 2 bases; unmatched bases: 7. The CDR3 DNA is TGTGCCAGCAGTCGCTCCGGGACAGGGACCTACAATGAGCAGTTCTTC. It translates to CASSRSGTGTYNEQFF.

Worth noting for this clonotype: A much more abundant neighbour one base away suggests this may be a read error. The chain carries TRBV18 and TRBJ2-7; 10 bases agree with TRBD1. Germline V lookup: CDR1 KGHSH, CDR2 LQKENI. This CDR3 comprises 15 residues. The CDR3 DNA follows: TGTGCCAGCTCACCGGGACAGGGGAAGGCCTACGAGCAGTGCTTC. Translated: CASSPGQGKAYEQCF.

This chain's CDR3 is CSVVYYLGDEQYF. As DNA, the CDR3 is TGCAGCGTTGTTTACTACTTAGGGGACGAGCAGTACTTC. V usage is TRBV29-1 and J usage is TRBJ2-7, with D perhaps TRBD1 (5 bases). Trimming pared 4 bases from V and 5 bases from J, leaving 15 bases between. CDR1 and CDR2 (germline): SQVTM, ANQGSEA. The CDR3 contains 13 residues.

This chain links TRBV27 with TRBJ1-5; D gene unclear. Trimming pared 5 bases from V and 2 bases from J, leaving 7 bases between. The CDR3 sequence is 13 residues long. Germline V CDR1 and CDR2: MNHEY, SMNVEV (reference sequence). The CDR3 nucleotides are TGTGCCAGCAGTGTCCATGGCAATCAGCCCCAGCATTTT. Residues: CASSVHGNQPQHF.

This clonotype was seen repeatedly, ten times or more. The chain couples TRBV20-1 to TRBJ1-2; D unresolved. The V end lost 4 bases, the J end lost 0 bases, and 3 bases lay between the germline ends. CDR3 length equals 11 residues. CDR1 is DFQATT, CDR2 SNEGSKA, per germline (reference sequence). CDR3 DNA: TGCAGTGCTACAGCTAACTATGGCTACACCTTC. Translation gives CSATANYGYTF.

Many counts were recorded for this clonotype. The chain combines TRBV6-5 with TRBJ1-5; weak D call: TRBD1 (6 bases). V dropped 6 bases and J dropped 0 bases, with 9 bases sitting between them. There are 14 residues in the CDR3. CDR1 and CDR2 from the germline V gene are MNHEY and SVGAGI. The chain's CDR3 is CASSRTVSNQPQHF. CDR3 DNA sequence: TGTGCCAGCAGCCGGACAGTTAGCAATCAGCCCCAGCATTTT.

Concerning this clonotype itself: With a much larger clone just one base away, this may be a read error. The CDR3 nucleotides read TGTGCCAGCAGCCCCTTAGCGGGAGCCTCGGACGAGCCGTACTTC. This sequence encodes CASSPLAGASDEPYF. This rearrangement joins TRBV14 to TRBJ2-7; 9 nucleotides align to TRBD2. The CDR3 loop spans 15 amino acids. Germline loops: CDR1 SGHDN, CDR2 FVKESK.

This sequence joins TRBV7-9 and TRBJ2-7; D may be TRBD2 (6 bases). The germline V gene encodes CDR1 SEHNR and CDR2 FQNEAQ (reference sequence). The CDR3 consists of 15 residues. The V and J ends lost 7 bases and 6 bases respectively, with 22 bases between them. The CDR3 DNA follows: TGTGCCAGCACCTCCTCCGGGACCACCGGGAGCGAGCAGTACTTC. Its protein product is CASTSSGTTGSEQYF. Looking up the rest from reference TRBV7-9 and TRBJ2-7 gives the full variable domain: DTGVSQNPRHKITKRGQNVTFRCDPISEHNRLYWYRQTLGQGPEFLTYFQNEAQLEKSRLLSDRFSAERPKGSFSTLEIQRTEQGDSAMYLCASTSSGTTGSEQYFGPGTRLTVT.

This clonotype occurred many times. The J gene is TRBJ1-2, the V gene TRBV4-1, with a possible D match to TRBD1 (6 bases). This CDR3 contains 19 residues. Germline V gene lookup returns CDR1 MGHRA and CDR2 YSYEKL. Trimming removed 0 bases at V and 6 bases at J, with 26 bases between. The CDR3 is CASSQDWGGGGDSRDGYTF. The CDR3, as DNA: TGCGCCAGCAGCCAAGATTGGGGGGGGGGCGGAGACAGCCGGGATGGCTACACCTTC.

This clonotype was picked up many times. The rearrangement uses TRBV3-1 and TRBJ2-7; no clear D gene. V lost 4 bases to trimming and J lost 0 bases, with 7 bases between them. This CDR3 spans 13 amino acids. Germline CDR1 reads LGHDT; CDR2 reads YNNKEL (reference sequence). The CDR3 sequence: CASSPYFSYEQYF. The CDR3 nucleotides are TGTGCCAGCAGCCCTTATTTCTCCTACGAGCAGTACTTC.

The chain employs TRBV3-1 and TRBJ1-2; tentative D call: TRBD1 (5 bases). Germline V gene sequence: CDR1 LGHDT, CDR2 YNNKEL (reference sequence). This CDR3 region has 14 residues. Trimming removed 3 bases from V and 5 bases from J, with 13 bases in between. The CDR3 DNA sequence: TGTGCCAGCAGCCATCTGGGACTCAATTATGGCTACACCTTC. It codes for CASSHLGLNYGYTF.

This clonotype was observed at least ten times. The chain carries TRBV7-2 and TRBJ2-5; D unclear. V was trimmed by 4 bases and J by 1 base, leaving 10 bases between them. Per germline, CDR1 SGHTA and CDR2 FQGNSA. CDR3 length equals 14 residues. CDR3 DNA: TGTGCCAGCAGCTACCTAGGGCCCCAAGAGACCCAGTACTTC. This codes for CASSYLGPQETQYF.

The CDR3 here is CSARSQETGTMGLDTQYF. CDR3 nucleotides: TGCAGTGCTAGAAGTCAAGAGACAGGGACCATGGGACTGGATACGCAGTATTTT. This sequence joins TRBV20-1 and TRBJ2-3; TRBD1 might be the D (7 bases). Germline assignment: CDR1 DFQATT and CDR2 SNEGSKA (reference sequence). Deletions cut 2 bases from V and 6 bases from J, with 27 bases between. The CDR3 is made up of 18 amino acids.

This clonotype was observed at least ten times. This chain connects TRBV20-1 to TRBJ2-1; 14 bases align to TRBD2. The CDR3 sequence is 17 residues long. The ends lost 6 bases at V and 0 bases at J; junction bases unmatched: 7. Germline V gives CDR1 DFQATT, CDR2 SNEGSKA (reference sequence). The CDR3 protein is CSATTSGGGSSYNEQFF. CDR3 sequence (DNA): TGCAGTGCCACGACTAGCGGGGGGGGGAGCTCCTACAATGAGCAGTTCTTC.

The genes are TRBV7-9 and TRBJ2-2, with 12 bases matching TRBD1. This CDR3 is built from 19 residues. Germline lookup yields CDR1 SEHNR and CDR2 FQNEAQ (reference sequence). J was trimmed by 3 bases and V by 1 base; bases with no gene match: 9. CDR3 sequence reads: CASSLVWDRGHSDTGELFF. CDR3 DNA sequence: TGTGCCAGCAGCTTAGTTTGGGACAGGGGGCATTCAGACACCGGGGAGCTGTTTTTT.

The rearrangement links TRBV2 to TRBJ2-2; 9 bases map to TRBD2. J was trimmed by 8 bases and V by 6 bases; bases with no gene match: 4. Per the germline V gene, CDR1 is SNHLY and CDR2 is FYNNEI. The CDR3 sequence is 13 residues long. CDR3 amino acids: CASSQGLAGELFF. The CDR3 DNA is TGTGCCAGCAGCCAGGGACTAGCAGGGGAGCTGTTTTTT.

This clonotype has a count of ten or more. The chain uses TRBV30 and TRBJ2-7; D perhaps matches TRBD2 (6 bases). This CDR3 region has 13 residues. V lost 0 bases, J lost 6 bases, and 12 bases lay in between. Germline values: CDR1 GTSNPN, CDR2 SVGIG (reference sequence). The CDR3: CAWSVYRGTEQYF. CDR3 sequence (DNA): TGTGCCTGGAGTGTATATCGGGGGACCGAGCAGTACTTC.

This clonotype showed up many times. V and J are TRBV2 and TRBJ1-5, with D possibly TRBD1 on 5 matching bases. CDR1 and CDR2 from the germline V gene are SNHLY and FYNNEI. Trimming left V 6 bases short and J 4 bases short, with 10 bases between. The CDR3 is made up of 13 amino acids. CDR3 in DNA: TGTGCCAGCAGCGACGACAGAAATCAGCCCCAGCATTTT. Protein sequence: CASSDDRNQPQHF. Full variable domain (rest looked up from reference TRBV2 and TRBJ1-5): EPEVTQTPSHQVTQMGQEVILRCVPISNHLYFYWYRQILGQKVEFLVSFYNNEISEKSEIFDDQFSVERPDGSNFTLKIRSTKLEDSAMYFCASSDDRNQPQHFGDGTRLSIL.